This T cell receptor beta chain is drawn from a study of T-cell memory formation after mild COVID-19. Study in general: Largely, the TCR clusters proved donor specific. General study points: Contracting clones from day 15 to 85 showed balanced CD4/CD8; later expanders favored CD4+. Detection of some responders pre-infection suggested pre-existing cross-reactive memory T cells participated.

With 6 bases removed from V and 4 bases from J, the gap between germline ends came to 15 bases. Germline lookup yields CDR1 SQVTM and CDR2 ANQGSEA. The CDR3 consists of 13 residues. The 5'RACE method, run with constant-segment primers, produced TCR alpha and TCR beta cDNA libraries (carrying sample barcodes and UMIs). TCRdb redid the calling of the 5' RACE reads with MiXCR, one entry per CDR3 protein. The sample shows 110,000 or so distinct CDR3 sequences, roughly a sixth of them seen only once. A few counts support this clonotype. What it recognizes is unknown. The sequencing input was PBMCs or a T cell subset sorted from them (not recorded which). The rearrangement links TRBV29-1 to TRBJ1-1, with no clear D. This clonotype was obtained from a young man who had mild COVID-19 (a few samples of this study predate the infection). Cell type and time point are not known. CDR3 protein: CSVRTSEGTEAFF. The CDR3 DNA reads TGCAGCGTCCGAACTTCAGAGGGCACTGAAGCTTTCTTT. The whole variable domain, remainder taken from reference TRBV29-1 and TRBJ1-1, is SAVISQKPSRDICQRGTSLTIQCQVDSQVTMMFWYRQQPGQSLTLIATANQGSEATYESGFVIDKFPISRPNLTFSTLTVSNMSPEDSSIYLCSVRTSEGTEAFFGQGTRLTVV.